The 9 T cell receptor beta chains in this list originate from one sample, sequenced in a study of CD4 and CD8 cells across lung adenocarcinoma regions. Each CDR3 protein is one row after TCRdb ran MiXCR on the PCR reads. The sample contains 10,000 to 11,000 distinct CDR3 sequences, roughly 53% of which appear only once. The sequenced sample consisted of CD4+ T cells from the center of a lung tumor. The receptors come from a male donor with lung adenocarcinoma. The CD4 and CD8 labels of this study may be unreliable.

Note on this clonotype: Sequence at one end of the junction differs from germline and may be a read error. This CDR3 reads CASSFAPASTDKQYF. The CDR3 coding sequence is TGTGCCAGCAGTTTCGCACCGGCGAGCACCGACAAGCAGTATTTC. The chain carries TRBV27 and TRBJ2-3; unclear D gene. The CDR3 totals 15 residues. Germline loops: CDR1 MNHEY, CDR2 SMNVEV (reference sequence).

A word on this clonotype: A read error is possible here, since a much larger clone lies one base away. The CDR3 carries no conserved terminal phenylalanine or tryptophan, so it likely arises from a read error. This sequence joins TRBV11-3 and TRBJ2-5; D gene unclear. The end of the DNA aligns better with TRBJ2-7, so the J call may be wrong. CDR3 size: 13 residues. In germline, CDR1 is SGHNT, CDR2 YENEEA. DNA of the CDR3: TGTGCCAGCAGCTTAAGTCCCAATCACGAGCAGTACTCC. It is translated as CASSLSPNHEQYS.

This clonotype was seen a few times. Written as DNA, the CDR3 is TGCAGTGCTAGCGACCGCCGGGAGCCCAGCACAGATACGCAGTATTTT. Translating gives CSASDRREPSTDTQYF. V gene TRBV20-1 combines with J gene TRBJ2-3, with D possibly matching TRBD2 (6 bases). Trimming removed 3 bases at V and 0 bases at J, with 16 bases between. The CDR3 sequence is 16 residues long. Germline CDR1 DFQATT, CDR2 SNEGSKA (reference sequence).

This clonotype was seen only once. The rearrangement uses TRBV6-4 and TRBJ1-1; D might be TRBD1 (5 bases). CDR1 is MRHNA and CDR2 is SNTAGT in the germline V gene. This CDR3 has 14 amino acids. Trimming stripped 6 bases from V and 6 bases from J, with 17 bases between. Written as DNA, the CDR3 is TGTGCCAGCAGCCGGGGCCCCGGGGCGGCTGAAGCTTTCTTT. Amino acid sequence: CASSRGPGAAEAFF.

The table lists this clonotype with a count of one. The CDR3 DNA reads as TGTGCCAGCAGGGGGGCCGTCTGCTGGGACCCAGAGACCCAGTACTTC. It encodes CASRGAVCWDPETQYF. V usage is TRBV6-1 and J usage is TRBJ2-5, with a tentative D call TRBD1 (6 bases). The CDR3 totals 16 residues. V dropped 6 bases and J dropped 4 bases, with 21 bases sitting between them. Looked up from germline, CDR1 is MNHNS and CDR2 is SASEGT.

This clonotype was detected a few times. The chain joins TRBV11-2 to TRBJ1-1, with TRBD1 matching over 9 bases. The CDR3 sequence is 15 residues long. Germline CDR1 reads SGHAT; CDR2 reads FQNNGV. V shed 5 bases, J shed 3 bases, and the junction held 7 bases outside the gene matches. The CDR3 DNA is TGTGCCAGCAGCCTATACAGGGGGCTGGACACTGAAGCTTTCTTT. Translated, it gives CASSLYRGLDTEAFF.

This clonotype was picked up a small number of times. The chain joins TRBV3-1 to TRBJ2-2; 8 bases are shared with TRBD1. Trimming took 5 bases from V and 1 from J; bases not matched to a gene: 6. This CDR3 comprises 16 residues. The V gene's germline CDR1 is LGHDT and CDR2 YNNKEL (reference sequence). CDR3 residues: CASSDRDRWNTGELFF. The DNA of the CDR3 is TGTGCCAGCAGCGATCGGGACAGGTGGAACACCGGGGAGCTGTTTTTT. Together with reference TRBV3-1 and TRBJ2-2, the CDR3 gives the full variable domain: DTAVSQTPKYLVTQMGNDKSIKCEQNLGHDTMYWYKQDSKKFLKIMFSYNNKELIINETVPNRFSPKSPDKAHLNLHINSLELGDSAVYFCASSDRDRWNTGELFFGEGSRLTVL.

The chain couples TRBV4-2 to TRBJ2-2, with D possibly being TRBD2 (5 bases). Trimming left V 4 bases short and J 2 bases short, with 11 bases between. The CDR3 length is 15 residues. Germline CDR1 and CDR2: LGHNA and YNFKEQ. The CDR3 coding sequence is TGTGCCAGCAGCCCAGGCCTAGCTAACACCGGGGAGCTGTTTTTT. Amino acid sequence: CASSPGLANTGELFF.

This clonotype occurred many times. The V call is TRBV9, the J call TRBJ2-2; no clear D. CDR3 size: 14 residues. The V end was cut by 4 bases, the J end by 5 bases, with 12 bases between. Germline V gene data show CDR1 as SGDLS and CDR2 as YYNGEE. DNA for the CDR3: TGTGCCAGCAGCCCTGGCACCGGGACCGGGGAGCTGTTTTTT. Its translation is CASSPGTGTGELFF.